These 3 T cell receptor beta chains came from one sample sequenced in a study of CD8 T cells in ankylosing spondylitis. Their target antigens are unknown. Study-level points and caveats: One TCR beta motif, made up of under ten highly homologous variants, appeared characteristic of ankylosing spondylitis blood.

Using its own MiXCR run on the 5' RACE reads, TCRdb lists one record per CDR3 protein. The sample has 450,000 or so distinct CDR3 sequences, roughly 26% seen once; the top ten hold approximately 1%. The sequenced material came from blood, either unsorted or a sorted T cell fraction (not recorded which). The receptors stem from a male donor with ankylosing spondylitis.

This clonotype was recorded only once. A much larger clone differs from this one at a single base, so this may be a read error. CDR3 bases: TGTGCCAGCAGCGCACAGTACAATCAGCCCCAGCATTTT. This sequence encodes CASSAQYNQPQHF. J is TRBJ1-5 and V is TRBV7-2; D remains unclear. V lost 5 bases and J 3 bases, leaving 8 bases between the germline ends. CDR1 and CDR2 from the germline V gene are SGHTA and FQGNSA. CDR3 size: 13 residues.

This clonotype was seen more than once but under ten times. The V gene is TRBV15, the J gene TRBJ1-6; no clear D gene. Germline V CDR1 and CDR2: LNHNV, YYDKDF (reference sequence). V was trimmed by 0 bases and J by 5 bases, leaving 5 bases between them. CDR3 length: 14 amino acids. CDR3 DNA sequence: TGTGCCACCAGCAGAGACGGAGATAATTCACCCCTCCACTTT. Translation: CATSRDGDNSPLHF.

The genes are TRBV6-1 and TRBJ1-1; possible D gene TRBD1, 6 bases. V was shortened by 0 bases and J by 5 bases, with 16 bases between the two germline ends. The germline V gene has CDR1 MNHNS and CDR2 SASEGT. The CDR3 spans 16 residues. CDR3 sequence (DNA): TGTGCCAGCAGTGAAGCCCCGGGGAGGGGGGCGACTGAAGCTTTCTTT. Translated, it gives CASSEAPGRGATEAFF.